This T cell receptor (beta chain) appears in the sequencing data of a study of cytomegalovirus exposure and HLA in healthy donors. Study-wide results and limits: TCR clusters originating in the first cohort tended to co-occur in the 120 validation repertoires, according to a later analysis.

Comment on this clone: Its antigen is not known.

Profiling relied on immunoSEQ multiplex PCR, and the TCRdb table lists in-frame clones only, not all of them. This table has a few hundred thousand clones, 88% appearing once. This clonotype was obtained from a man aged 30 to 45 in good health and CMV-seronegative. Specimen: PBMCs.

The CDR3 sequence: CASSQVDRRNTEAFF. CDR3 in DNA: TGCGCCAGCAGCCAAGTGGACAGGCGGAACACTGAAGCTTTCTTT. This chain uses TRBV4-1 with TRBJ1-1; 7 nucleotides line up with TRBD1. The germline V gene has CDR1 MGHRA and CDR2 YSYEKL. The CDR3 sequence is 15 residues long. V lost 1 base and J lost 1; bases outside the gene matches: 3.